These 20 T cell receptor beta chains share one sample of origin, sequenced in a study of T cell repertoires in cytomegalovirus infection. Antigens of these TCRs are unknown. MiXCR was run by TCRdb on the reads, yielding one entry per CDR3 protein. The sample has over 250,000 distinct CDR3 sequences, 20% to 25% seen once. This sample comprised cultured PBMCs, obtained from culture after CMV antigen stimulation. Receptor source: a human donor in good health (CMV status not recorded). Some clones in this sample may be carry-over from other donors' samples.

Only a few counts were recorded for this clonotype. CDR3 amino acids: CASSPRDFSNQPQHF. As DNA, the CDR3 is TGTGCCAGCAGCCCCAGGGATTTTAGCAATCAGCCCCAGCATTTT. The chain has TRBV28 and TRBJ1-5, with TRBD1 as a possible D gene (5 bases). The V gene's germline CDR1 is MDHEN and CDR2 SYDVKM. V gave up 6 bases and J gave up 0 bases, with 12 bases separating them. The CDR3 is made up of 15 amino acids.

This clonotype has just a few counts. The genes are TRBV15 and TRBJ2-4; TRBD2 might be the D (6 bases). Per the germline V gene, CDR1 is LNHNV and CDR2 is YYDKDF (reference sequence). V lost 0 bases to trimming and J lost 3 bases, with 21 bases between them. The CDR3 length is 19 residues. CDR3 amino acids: CATSREVHWEWEDKNIQYF. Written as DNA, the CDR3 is TGTGCCACCAGCAGAGAAGTGCATTGGGAGTGGGAGGACAAAAACATTCAGTACTTC.

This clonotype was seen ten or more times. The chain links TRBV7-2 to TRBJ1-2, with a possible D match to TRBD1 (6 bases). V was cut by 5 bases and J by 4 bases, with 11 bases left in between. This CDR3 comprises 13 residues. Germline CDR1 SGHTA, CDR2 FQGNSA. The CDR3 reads CASSVDRIYGYTF. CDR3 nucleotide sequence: TGTGCCAGCAGCGTGGACAGAATCTATGGCTACACCTTC.

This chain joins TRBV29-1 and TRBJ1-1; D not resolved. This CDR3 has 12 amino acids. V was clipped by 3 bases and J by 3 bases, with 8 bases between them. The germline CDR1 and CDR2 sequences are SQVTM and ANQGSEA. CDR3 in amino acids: CSVDLVDTEAFF. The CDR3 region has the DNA TGCAGCGTTGATTTGGTGGACACTGAAGCTTTCTTT. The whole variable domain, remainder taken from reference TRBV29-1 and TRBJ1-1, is SAVISQKPSRDICQRGTSLTIQCQVDSQVTMMFWYRQQPGQSLTLIATANQGSEATYESGFVIDKFPISRPNLTFSTLTVSNMSPEDSSIYLCSVDLVDTEAFFGQGTRLTVV.

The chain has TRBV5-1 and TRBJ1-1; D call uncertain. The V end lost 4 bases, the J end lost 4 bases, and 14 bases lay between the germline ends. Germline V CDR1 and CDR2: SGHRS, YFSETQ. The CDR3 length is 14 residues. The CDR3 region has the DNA TGCGCCAGCAGCGGAACCTTTCGGAGCACTGAAGCTTTCTTT. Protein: CASSGTFRSTEAFF.

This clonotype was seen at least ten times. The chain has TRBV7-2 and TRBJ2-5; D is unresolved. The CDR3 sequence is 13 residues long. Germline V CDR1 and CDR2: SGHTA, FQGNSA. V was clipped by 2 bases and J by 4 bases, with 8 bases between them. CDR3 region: CASSLTRVETQYF. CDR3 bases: TGTGCCAGCAGCTTAACACGGGTAGAGACCCAGTACTTC.

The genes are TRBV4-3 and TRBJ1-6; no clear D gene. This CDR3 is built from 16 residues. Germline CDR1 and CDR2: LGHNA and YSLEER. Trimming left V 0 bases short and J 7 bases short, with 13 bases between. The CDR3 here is CASSQDPGTGNSPLHF. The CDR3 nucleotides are TGCGCCAGCAGCCAAGATCCAGGAACGGGGAATTCACCCCTCCACTTT.

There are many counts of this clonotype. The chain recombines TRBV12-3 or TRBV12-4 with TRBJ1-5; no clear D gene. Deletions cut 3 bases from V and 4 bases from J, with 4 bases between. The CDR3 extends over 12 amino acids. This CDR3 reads CASSFFNQPQHF. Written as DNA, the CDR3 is TGTGCCAGCAGTTTTTTTAATCAGCCCCAGCATTTT.

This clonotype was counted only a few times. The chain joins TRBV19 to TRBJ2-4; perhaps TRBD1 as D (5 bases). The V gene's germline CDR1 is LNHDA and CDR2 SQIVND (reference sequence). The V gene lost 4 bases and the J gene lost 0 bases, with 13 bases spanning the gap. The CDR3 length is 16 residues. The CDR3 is CASSNQGKLAKNIQYF. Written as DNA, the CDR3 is TGTGCCAGTAGTAATCAGGGAAAACTAGCCAAAAACATTCAGTACTTC. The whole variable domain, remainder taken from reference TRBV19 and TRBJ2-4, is DGGITQSPKYLFRKEGQNVTLSCEQNLNHDAMYWYRQDPGQGLRLIYYSQIVNDFQKGDIAEGYSVSREKKESFPLTVTSAQKNPTAFYLCASSNQGKLAKNIQYFGAGTRLSVL.

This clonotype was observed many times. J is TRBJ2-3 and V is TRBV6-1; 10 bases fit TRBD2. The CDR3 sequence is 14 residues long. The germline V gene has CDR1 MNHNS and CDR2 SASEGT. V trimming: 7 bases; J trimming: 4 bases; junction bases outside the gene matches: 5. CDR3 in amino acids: CASTSGRGADTQYF. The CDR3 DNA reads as TGTGCCAGCACGAGCGGGAGGGGTGCAGATACGCAGTATTTT.

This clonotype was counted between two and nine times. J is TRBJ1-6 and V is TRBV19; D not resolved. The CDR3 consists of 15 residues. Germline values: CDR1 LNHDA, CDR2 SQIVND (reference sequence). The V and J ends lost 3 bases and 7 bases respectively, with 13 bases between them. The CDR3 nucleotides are TGTGCCAGTAGTATCAAGGGCCAAACCAATTCACCCCTCCACTTT. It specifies CASSIKGQTNSPLHF. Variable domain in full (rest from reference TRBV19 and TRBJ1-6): DGGITQSPKYLFRKEGQNVTLSCEQNLNHDAMYWYRQDPGQGLRLIYYSQIVNDFQKGDIAEGYSVSREKKESFPLTVTSAQKNPTAFYLCASSIKGQTNSPLHFGNGTRLTVT.

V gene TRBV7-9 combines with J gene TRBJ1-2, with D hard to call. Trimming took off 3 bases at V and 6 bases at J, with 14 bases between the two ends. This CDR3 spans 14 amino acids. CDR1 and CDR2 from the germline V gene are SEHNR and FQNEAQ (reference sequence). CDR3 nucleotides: TGTGCCAGCAGCTTCCAAACAGCTGGGGATGGCTACACCTTC. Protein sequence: CASSFQTAGDGYTF.

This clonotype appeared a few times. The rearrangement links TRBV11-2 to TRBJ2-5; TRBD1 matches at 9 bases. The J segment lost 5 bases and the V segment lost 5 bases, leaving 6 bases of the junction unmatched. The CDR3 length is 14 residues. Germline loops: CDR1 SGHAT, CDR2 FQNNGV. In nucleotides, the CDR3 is TGTGCCAGCAGCCAGGGACAGGGACTCGAGACCCAGTACTTC. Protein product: CASSQGQGLETQYF. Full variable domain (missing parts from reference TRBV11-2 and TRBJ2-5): EAGVAQSPRYKIIEKRQSVAFWCNPISGHATLYWYQQILGQGPKLLIQFQNNGVVDDSQLPKDRFSAERLKGVDSTLKIQPAKLEDSAVYLCASSQGQGLETQYFGPGTRLLVL.

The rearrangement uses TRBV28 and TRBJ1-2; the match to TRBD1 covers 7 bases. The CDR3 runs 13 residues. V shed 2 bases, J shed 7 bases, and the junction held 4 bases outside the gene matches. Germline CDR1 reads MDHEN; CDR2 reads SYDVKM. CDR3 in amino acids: CASSLTGTVGYTF. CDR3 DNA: TGTGCCAGCAGTTTAACCGGGACAGTTGGCTACACCTTC.

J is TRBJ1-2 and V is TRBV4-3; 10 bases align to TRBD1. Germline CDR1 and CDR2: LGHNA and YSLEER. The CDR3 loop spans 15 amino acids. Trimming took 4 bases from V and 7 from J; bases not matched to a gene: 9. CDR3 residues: CASSLRGGTGAGYTF. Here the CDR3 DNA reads TGCGCCAGCAGCCTCCGGGGGGGGACAGGGGCTGGCTACACCTTC.

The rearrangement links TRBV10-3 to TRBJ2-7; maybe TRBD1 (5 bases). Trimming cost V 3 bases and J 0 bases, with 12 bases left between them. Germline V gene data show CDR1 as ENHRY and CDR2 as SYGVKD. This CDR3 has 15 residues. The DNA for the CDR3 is TGTGCCATCAGTGATCCAGGGAAAAGCTCCTACGAGCAGTACGTC. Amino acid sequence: CAISDPGKSSYEQYV.

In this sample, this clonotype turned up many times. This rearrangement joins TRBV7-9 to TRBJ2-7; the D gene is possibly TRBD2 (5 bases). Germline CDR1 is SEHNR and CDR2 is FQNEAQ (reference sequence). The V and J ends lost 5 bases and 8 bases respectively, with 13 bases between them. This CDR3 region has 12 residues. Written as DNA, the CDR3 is TGTGCCAGCAGCCAAGCAACTAGTCAGCAGTACGTC. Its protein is CASSQATSQQYV.

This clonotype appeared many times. The CDR3 is CASSEVPTDGRSSYEQYV. The DNA for the CDR3 is TGTGCCAGCAGTGAAGTGCCTACGGACGGCCGAAGCTCCTACGAGCAGTACGTC. The gene calls are TRBV2 and TRBJ2-7; D not resolved. Per the germline V gene, CDR1 is SNHLY and CDR2 is FYNNEI. This CDR3 contains 18 residues. V lost 1 base, J lost 0 bases, and 19 bases lay in between.

CDR3 coding DNA: TGTGCCAGCAGCGTCGTTGGAAGCGGGGGCACAGATACGCAGTATTTT. Its translation: CASSVVGSGGTDTQYF. This rearrangement joins TRBV9 to TRBJ2-3; 7 nucleotides align to TRBD2. V lost 2 bases, J lost 1 base, and 7 bases stayed unmatched. Germline V lookup: CDR1 SGDLS, CDR2 YYNGEE. The CDR3 is 16 residues long.

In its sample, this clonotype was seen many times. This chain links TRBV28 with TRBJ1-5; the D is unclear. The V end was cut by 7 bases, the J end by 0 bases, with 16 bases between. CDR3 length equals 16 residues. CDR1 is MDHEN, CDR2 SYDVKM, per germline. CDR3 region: CASTMGGINSNQPQHF. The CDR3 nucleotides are TGTGCCAGCACCATGGGAGGGATTAATAGCAATCAGCCCCAGCATTTT.